The 20 T cell receptor beta chains below all came from one sample that was sequenced in a study of blood T cells in healthy people across ages. Next came a second PCR, run for 7 to 11 cycles, which used a sample-barcoded 5' primer along with a J-beta primer mix. TCRdb passed the 5' RACE reads through MiXCR, listing each CDR3 protein once. The sample lists some 690,000 distinct CDR3 sequences; 22% were seen once. Sequencing was carried out using blood. These receptors were collected from a man aged 65 to 85 in good health.

The chain recombines TRBV27 with TRBJ2-3; D gene unclear. Germline values: CDR1 MNHEY, CDR2 SMNVEV (reference sequence). Trimming removed 2 bases at V and 2 bases at J, with 11 bases between. This CDR3 contains 15 residues. In DNA form, the CDR3 reads TGTGCCAGCAGTTTAAGGCAGAGTTTCACAGATACGCAGTATTTT. Protein: CASSLRQSFTDTQYF.

The chain combines TRBV24-1 with TRBJ2-3; no firm D call. This CDR3 has 14 amino acids. V was pared by 7 bases and J by 0 bases, with 10 bases between. Germline V CDR1 and CDR2: KGHDR, SFDVKD. CDR3 DNA sequence: TGTGCCACCAGCCCAGTGAGCAGCACAGATACGCAGTATTTT. It encodes CATSPVSSTDTQYF.

This chain joins TRBV12-3 or TRBV12-4 and TRBJ1-2; D perhaps matches TRBD1 (5 bases). CDR3 length: 13 amino acids. V was shortened by 6 bases and J by 6 bases, with 14 bases between the two germline ends. CDR3 DNA sequence: TGTGCCAGCAGCCGCCGGGGGATTGATGGCTACACCTTC. Protein product: CASSRRGIDGYTF.

The chain couples TRBV7-2 to TRBJ1-2; D is undetermined. The CDR3 is made up of 14 amino acids. Trimming cost V 5 bases and J 2 bases, with 12 bases left between them. Germline CDR1 is SGHTA and CDR2 is FQGNSA. In DNA, the CDR3 is TGTGCCAGCAGCCTCTTAACCAGGAACTATGGCTACACCTTC. This sequence encodes CASSLLTRNYGYTF.

The chain employs TRBV12-5 and TRBJ1-2, with D maybe TRBD1 (5 bases). The CDR3 totals 15 residues. V was clipped by 2 bases and J by 5 bases, with 15 bases between them. CDR1 LGHNT and CDR2 FRNRAP come from the germline V gene. The CDR3 bases are TGTGCTAGTGGTTTGCTAAGCACAGGACTTTATGGCTACACCTTC. This translates into CASGLLSTGLYGYTF.

This rearrangement joins TRBV10-3 to TRBJ2-3; possible D gene TRBD2, 5 bases. Germline CDR1 and CDR2: ENHRY and SYGVKD. Trimming shortened V by 3 bases and J by 1 base, and 14 bases separated the two germline ends. There are 16 residues in the CDR3. DNA of the CDR3: TGTGCCATCAGTGATGGGCCTACGCGGGGCACAGATACGCAGTATTTT. Its protein is CAISDGPTRGTDTQYF.

The J gene is TRBJ2-2, the V gene TRBV9; D is undetermined. The CDR3 covers 15 residues. Per the germline V gene, CDR1 is SGDLS and CDR2 is YYNGEE. V was trimmed by 0 bases and J by 1 base, leaving 7 bases between them. The CDR3 nucleotides are TGTGCCAGCAGCGTAGATATAGGGAACACCGGGGAGCTGTTTTTT. Its translation: CASSVDIGNTGELFF.

This chain joins TRBV4-1 and TRBJ2-5; TRBD2 agrees at 7 bases. The germline gives CDR1 MGHRA, CDR2 YSYEKL. The CDR3 consists of 18 residues. The J segment lost 1 base and the V segment lost 1 base, leaving 12 bases of the junction unmatched. The CDR3 coding sequence is TGCGCCAGCAGCCAAGGTGGGTCTCGCGGGAGAGGCCAAGAGACCCAGTACTTC. Translated, it gives CASSQGGSRGRGQETQYF.

This chain joins TRBV10-3 and TRBJ1-2, with D possibly TRBD1 on 5 matching bases. Trimming left V 6 bases short and J 1 base short, with 9 bases between. This CDR3 is 13 amino acids long. Germline V gives CDR1 ENHRY, CDR2 SYGVKD. CDR3 sequence: CAISKTDNYGYTF. Written as DNA, the CDR3 is TGTGCCATCAGCAAGACAGATAACTATGGCTACACCTTC.

This clonotype has ten or more counts. The V and J genes are TRBV29-1 and TRBJ2-1; unclear D gene. The V and J ends lost 4 bases and 6 bases respectively, with 4 bases between them. CDR3 size: 10 residues. In germline, CDR1 is SQVTM, CDR2 ANQGSEA. The CDR3 sequence: CSVASNEQFF. CDR3 DNA sequence: TGCAGCGTTGCATCCAATGAGCAGTTCTTC.

J is TRBJ1-3 and V is TRBV16; D call uncertain. Germline CDR1 reads KGHSY; CDR2 reads FQNENV. This CDR3 comprises 15 residues. The ends were cut back, 0 bases at V and 1 base at J, with 7 bases in the middle. The CDR3 spells CASSQSGSSGNTIYF. The CDR3 bases are TGTGCCAGCAGCCAATCTGGTAGTTCTGGAAACACCATATATTTT. Combining the CDR3 with reference TRBV16 and TRBJ1-3 gives the whole variable domain GEEVAQTPKHLVRGEGQKAKLYCAPIKGHSYVFWYQQVLKNEFKFLISFQNENVFDETGMPKERFSAKCLPNSPCSLEIQATKLEDSAVYFCASSQSGSSGNTIYFGEGSWLTVV.

This clonotype was seen many times. The V and J genes are TRBV5-1 and TRBJ2-3; D may be TRBD2 (5 bases). V was cut by 6 bases and J by 7 bases, with 15 bases left in between. The CDR3 is 13 amino acids. Looked up from germline, CDR1 is SGHRS and CDR2 is YFSETQ. The CDR3 spells CASTETIGNTQYF. Written as DNA, the CDR3 is TGCGCCAGCACTGAGACGATCGGGAATACGCAGTATTTT.

The rearrangement joins TRBV7-3 to TRBJ2-1, with D perhaps TRBD1 (6 bases). Germline V gene sequence: CDR1 SGHTA, CDR2 FQGTGA. V was shortened by 5 bases and J by 3 bases, with 20 bases between the two germline ends. The CDR3 runs 17 residues. CDR3 DNA: TGTGCCAGCAGCCAAGGACCCACAGGGATGGGCTACAATGAGCAGTTCTTC. Its protein is CASSQGPTGMGYNEQFF.

This clonotype was seen only a few times. The rearrangement uses TRBV29-1 and TRBJ2-3; D is uncertain. Trimming pared 2 bases from V and 0 bases from J, leaving 9 bases between. Germline CDR1 reads SQVTM; CDR2 reads ANQGSEA. The CDR3 has 14 amino acids. The CDR3 reads CSVEPISSTDTQYF. The CDR3 DNA reads as TGCAGCGTTGAACCCATCTCTAGCACAGATACGCAGTATTTT.

This clonotype was detected only a few times. The J gene is TRBJ2-3, the V gene TRBV20-1, with D tentatively TRBD2 (7 bases). CDR3 length: 12 residues. The germline V gene encodes CDR1 DFQATT and CDR2 SNEGSKA (reference sequence). V lost 6 bases and J 6 bases, leaving 13 bases between the germline ends. The CDR3 nucleotides are TGCAGTGCCCAGTCGGGGGGCGATACGCAGTATTTT. Its protein is CSAQSGGDTQYF.

This clonotype was recorded many times. The chain joins TRBV6-2 or TRBV6-3 to TRBJ2-1, with D uncertain. The CDR3 has 11 residues. Germline V gene lookup returns CDR1 MNHEY and CDR2 SVGEGT. Deletions cut 2 bases from V and 6 bases from J, with 2 bases between. The CDR3 sequence is CASSYPNEQFF. The CDR3, as DNA: TGTGCCAGCAGTTACCCCAATGAGCAGTTCTTC.

As concerns this clonotype: A much larger clone lies a single base off, so this may be a read error. The chain couples TRBV20-1 to TRBJ2-3; 14 nucleotides match TRBD2. The V gene end was trimmed by 5 bases and the J gene end by 4 bases; junction bases not matched to a gene: 8. The CDR3 is 16 amino acids. Germline assignment: CDR1 DFQATT and CDR2 SNEGSKA (reference sequence). The chain's CDR3 is CSAEPGTSGSPDTQYF. DNA of the CDR3: TGCAGTGCTGAGCCTGGGACTAGCGGGAGTCCAGATACGCAGTATTTT.

The CDR3 DNA follows: TGTGCCAGCAGCTTATCCGCCCCCCCAGATACGCAGTATTTT. It yields the protein CASSLSAPPDTQYF. The chain couples TRBV7-9 to TRBJ2-3; unclear D gene. Germline CDR1 is SEHNR and CDR2 is FQNEAQ (reference sequence). CDR3 length: 14 amino acids. V lost 2 bases, J lost 4 bases, and 10 bases lay in between.

This chain uses TRBV7-8 with TRBJ2-3; TRBD2 matches 8 bases. The CDR3 covers 15 residues. The ends lost 0 bases at V and 7 bases at J; junction bases unmatched: 6. Per the germline V gene, CDR1 is SGHVS and CDR2 is FQNEAQ. CDR3 sequence reads: CASSLAWVSGNTQYF. CDR3 nucleotides: TGTGCCAGCAGCTTAGCTTGGGTTAGCGGGAATACGCAGTATTTT.

The genes are TRBV12-3 or TRBV12-4 and TRBJ1-2; no clear D. V was clipped by 7 bases and J by 1 base, with 13 bases between them. The CDR3 totals 14 residues. The DNA for the CDR3 is TGTGCCAGCACCCCTGGGGTCAATAACTATGGCTACACCTTC. Translation: CASTPGVNNYGYTF.